Listed below are T cell receptor beta chains from one sample, sequenced in a study of early T cells in non-severe SARS-CoV-2 infection. TCRdb independently ran MiXCR on the 5' RACE reads; one entry per CDR3 protein. This sample has roughly 57,000 distinct CDR3 sequences, with roughly 12% found just once. The starting material was whole blood, obtained at baseline. The receptors stem from an adult who was a healthcare worker with PCR-confirmed SARS-CoV-2 infection or an uninfected control (not recorded which). CDR3s include the opening cysteine and the closing phenylalanine or tryptophan. The D gene is left open where the match is weak. For some rows the clone size is stated as once, few or many, or as a class when expanded; others skip it.

CDR3 DNA: TGTGCCAGCAGTTTCCGACAGGCGGGGGTTAATGAAAAACTGTTTTTT
CDR3 protein: CASSFRQAGVNEKLFF
CDR3 length: 16
D gene: -
clone size: -
V gene: TRBV12-3/TRBV12-4
J gene: TRBJ1-4

CDR3 DNA: TGTGCCAGGATGTCCGGGACTAAAGCTAGGGAGCTGTTTTTT
CDR3 protein: CARMSGTKARELFF
CDR3 length: 14
D gene: TRBD2
clone size: many
V gene: TRBV7-3
J gene: TRBJ2-2

CDR3 DNA: TGTGCCAGCAGCTTGAGGGGAGCGGGCTCTGGAAACACCATATATTTT
CDR3 protein: CASSLRGAGSGNTIYF
CDR3 length: 16
D gene: -
clone size: -
V gene: TRBV5-8
J gene: TRBJ1-3

CDR3 DNA: TGTGCCAGCAGCCTGTTCTATGAGCAGTTCTTC
CDR3 protein: CASSLFYEQFF
CDR3 length: 11
D gene: -
clone size: few
V gene: TRBV7-9
J gene: TRBJ2-1

CDR3 DNA: TGTGCCAGCAGTTTTCGGCAAAGCAATCAGCCCCAGCATTTT
CDR3 protein: CASSFRQSNQPQHF
CDR3 length: 14
D gene: -
clone size: few
V gene: TRBV12-3/TRBV12-4
J gene: TRBJ1-5

CDR3 DNA: TGTGCCAGCAGCTTAGGGACTAGCGGGAGGTCGGCCGGGGAGCTGTTTTTT
CDR3 protein: CASSLGTSGRSAGELFF
CDR3 length: 17
D gene: TRBD2
clone size: -
V gene: TRBV7-7
J gene: TRBJ2-2

CDR3 DNA: TGTGCCAGTAGTATGATCCCTGCTTCGAATGAGCAGTTCTTC
CDR3 protein: CASSMIPASNEQFF
CDR3 length: 14
D gene: -
clone size: -
V gene: TRBV19
J gene: TRBJ2-1

CDR3 DNA: TGTGCCAGCAGCTACCGCAGACCTGGACAGGGTCGGTATAGCAATCAGCCCCAGCATTTT
CDR3 protein: CASSYRRPGQGRYSNQPQHF
CDR3 length: 20
D gene: TRBD1
clone size: -
V gene: TRBV7-8
J gene: TRBJ1-5

CDR3 DNA: TGCAGTGCTAGAGATCGAGGGACTAGCTCCTACAATGAGCAGTTCTTC
CDR3 protein: CSARDRGTSSYNEQFF
CDR3 length: 16
D gene: TRBD2
clone size: few
V gene: TRBV20-1
J gene: TRBJ2-1

CDR3 DNA: TGTGCCAGCAGCGGCGGGGACAGGGGAAACACCATATATTTT
CDR3 protein: CASSGGDRGNTIYF
CDR3 length: 14
D gene: TRBD1
clone size: -
V gene: TRBV5-4
J gene: TRBJ1-3

CDR3 DNA: TGCAGCGTGAGAGTAGAGTATGGGCTGGAGACCCAGTACTTC
CDR3 protein: CSVRVEYGLETQYF
CDR3 length: 14
D gene: -
clone size: few
V gene: TRBV29-1
J gene: TRBJ2-5

CDR3 DNA: TGTGCCAGCAGCTTGACAGCAGGGAACACTGAAGCTTTCTTT
CDR3 protein: CASSLTAGNTEAFF
CDR3 length: 14
D gene: -
clone size: -
V gene: TRBV7-9
J gene: TRBJ1-1

CDR3 DNA: TGTGCCAGCAGCTTCGGGTTTGGGGTTAGCTCCTACAATGAGCAGTTCTTC
CDR3 protein: CASSFGFGVSSYNEQFF
CDR3 length: 17
D gene: -
clone size: many
V gene: TRBV7-2
J gene: TRBJ2-1

CDR3 DNA: TGTGCCAGCAGTTTAGCGGGAGGGACAGATACGCAGTATTTT
CDR3 protein: CASSLAGGTDTQYF
CDR3 length: 14
D gene: TRBD2
clone size: -
V gene: TRBV12-3/TRBV12-4
J gene: TRBJ2-3

CDR3 DNA: TGTGCCAGCAGACCGACCCAAGGTTGGGAAAAACTGTTTTTT
CDR3 protein: CASRPTQGWEKLFF
CDR3 length: 14
D gene: -
clone size: few
V gene: TRBV6-6
J gene: TRBJ1-4

CDR3 DNA: TGTGCCAGCAGCGGCGGCGGGGGATACGAGCAGTACTTC
CDR3 protein: CASSGGGGYEQYF
CDR3 length: 13
D gene: TRBD2
clone size: -
V gene: TRBV11-3
J gene: TRBJ2-7

CDR3 DNA: TGTGCCAGCAGTTACGGGGAGGACCATCAGCCCCAGCATTTT
CDR3 protein: CASSYGEDHQPQHF
CDR3 length: 14
D gene: -
clone size: -
V gene: TRBV7-2
J gene: TRBJ1-5

CDR3 DNA: TGCAGTGCTAGAGATGGAAGGGGGCGGAGGACTGAAGCTTTCTTT
CDR3 protein: CSARDGRGRRTEAFF
CDR3 length: 15
D gene: TRBD1
clone size: -
V gene: TRBV20-1
J gene: TRBJ1-1

CDR3 DNA: TGTGCCAGCAGCCAAACCTACCAAACGGGAGCTTTCTTT
CDR3 protein: CASSQTYQTGAFF
CDR3 length: 13
D gene: -
clone size: few
V gene: TRBV3-1
J gene: TRBJ1-1

CDR3 DNA: TGTGCCAGCAGTGAAAGCGGGAGGGCCTACAATGAGCAGTTCTTC
CDR3 protein: CASSESGRAYNEQFF
CDR3 length: 15
D gene: TRBD2
clone size: many
V gene: TRBV12-3/TRBV12-4
J gene: TRBJ2-1

CDR3 DNA: TGTGCCAGCAGTCCGCTCCCGGGTCTTAGCTCGGGGACAGATACGCAGTATTTT
CDR3 protein: CASSPLPGLSSGTDTQYF
CDR3 length: 18
D gene: -
clone size: few
V gene: TRBV6-6
J gene: TRBJ2-3

CDR3 DNA: TGTGCCAGCAGCCCGGACCTAATCGCTGGAAACACCATATATTTT
CDR3 protein: CASSPDLIAGNTIYF
CDR3 length: 15
D gene: -
clone size: few
V gene: TRBV6-2/TRBV6-3
J gene: TRBJ1-3

CDR3 DNA: TGTGCCAGCAGTCCCCTAACCTGGACAGATAACACTGAAGCTTTCTTT
CDR3 protein: CASSPLTWTDNTEAFF
CDR3 length: 16
D gene: -
clone size: -
V gene: TRBV28
J gene: TRBJ1-1

CDR3 DNA: TGTGCCAGCAGTCCGAGGACTAGCGGGATATCTGAGCAGTTCTTC
CDR3 protein: CASSPRTSGISEQFF
CDR3 length: 15
D gene: TRBD2
clone size: -
V gene: TRBV12-3/TRBV12-4
J gene: TRBJ2-1

CDR3 DNA: TGTGCCAGCAGCCCGACAGGGATTCCCCACGAGCAGTACTTC
CDR3 protein: CASSPTGIPHEQYF
CDR3 length: 14
D gene: TRBD1
clone size: -
V gene: TRBV11-2
J gene: TRBJ2-7

CDR3 DNA: TGTGCCAGCAGCTTATATCGCCGAGAGGGAAATGAAAAACTGTTTTTT
CDR3 protein: CASSLYRREGNEKLFF
CDR3 length: 16
D gene: -
clone size: few
V gene: TRBV7-2
J gene: TRBJ1-4

CDR3 DNA: TGCAGTGCTAGGACAGGGACTGAAGCTTTCTTT
CDR3 protein: CSARTGTEAFF
CDR3 length: 11
D gene: TRBD1
clone size: few
V gene: TRBV20-1
J gene: TRBJ1-1

CDR3 DNA: TGTGCCAGCATCAGGGTCAGCAATCAGCCCCAGCATTTT
CDR3 protein: CASIRVSNQPQHF
CDR3 length: 13
D gene: -
clone size: many
V gene: TRBV6-1
J gene: TRBJ1-5

CDR3 DNA: TGCGCCAGCAGCCAAGATTTCCTAGCGCTCTCCTACGAGCAGTACTTC
CDR3 protein: CASSQDFLALSYEQYF
CDR3 length: 16
D gene: -
clone size: few
V gene: TRBV4-1
J gene: TRBJ2-7

CDR3 DNA: TGTGCCAGCAGCTCCGGGACAGGGGGCTTGAACACTGAAGCTTTCTTT
CDR3 protein: CASSSGTGGLNTEAFF
CDR3 length: 16
D gene: TRBD1
clone size: few
V gene: TRBV7-2
J gene: TRBJ1-1

CDR3 DNA: TGCAGTGCCCCGCCGGACACCTCCTACGAGCAGTACTTC
CDR3 protein: CSAPPDTSYEQYF
CDR3 length: 13
D gene: -
clone size: -
V gene: TRBV20-1
J gene: TRBJ2-7

CDR3 DNA: TGTGCCAGCAGCTCACTGGATGGGGTGATCACCGGGGAGCTGTTTTTT
CDR3 protein: CASSSLDGVITGELFF
CDR3 length: 16
D gene: -
clone size: -
V gene: TRBV7-6
J gene: TRBJ2-2

CDR3 DNA: TGTGCCAGCAGTCCCCGACAGGGGTTGAGCAATCAGCCCCAGCATTTT
CDR3 protein: CASSPRQGLSNQPQHF
CDR3 length: 16
D gene: TRBD1
clone size: -
V gene: TRBV27
J gene: TRBJ1-5

CDR3 DNA: TGTGCCAGCAGCTTAGGGGCCACTAACTATGGCTACACCTTC
CDR3 protein: CASSLGATNYGYTF
CDR3 length: 14
D gene: -
clone size: few
V gene: TRBV11-2
J gene: TRBJ1-2

CDR3 DNA: TGTGCCAGCAGTCCGGGACAGACTAATGAAAAACTGTTTTTT
CDR3 protein: CASSPGQTNEKLFF
CDR3 length: 14
D gene: TRBD1
clone size: -
V gene: TRBV28
J gene: TRBJ1-4

CDR3 DNA: TGTGCCAGCAGCTCTCTCACAGGGACTTACACCGGGGAGCTGTTTTTT
CDR3 protein: CASSSLTGTYTGELFF
CDR3 length: 16
D gene: -
clone size: few
V gene: TRBV11-2
J gene: TRBJ2-2

CDR3 DNA: TGTGCCAGCAGCTCCCAGACTAGCGGGAGTGAGACCCAGTACTTC
CDR3 protein: CASSSQTSGSETQYF
CDR3 length: 15
D gene: TRBD2
clone size: few
V gene: TRBV7-2
J gene: TRBJ2-5

CDR3 DNA: TGTGCCAGCTCACCAGGGACAGGGGGCTTCGCTGAAGCTTTCTTT
CDR3 protein: CASSPGTGGFAEAFF
CDR3 length: 15
D gene: TRBD1
clone size: many
V gene: TRBV18
J gene: TRBJ1-1

CDR3 DNA: TGTGCCAGCAGTTTAGTGGGGGGCCGCTACAATGAGCAGTTCTTC
CDR3 protein: CASSLVGGRYNEQFF
CDR3 length: 15
D gene: -
clone size: many
V gene: TRBV12-3/TRBV12-4
J gene: TRBJ2-1

CDR3 DNA: TGTGCCAGCAGCTTTTTGGGCAGGGAGCAGTACTTC
CDR3 protein: CASSFLGREQYF
CDR3 length: 12
D gene: -
clone size: few
V gene: TRBV7-3
J gene: TRBJ2-7

CDR3 DNA: TGTGCCAGTAGTATGGACAGGGGGCGCGGCGAGCAGTACTTC
CDR3 protein: CASSMDRGRGEQYF
CDR3 length: 14
D gene: TRBD1
clone size: -
V gene: TRBV19
J gene: TRBJ2-7

CDR3 DNA: TGTGCCAGCAGAGTGGGACAGGGGATCAATCAGCCCCAGCATTTT
CDR3 protein: CASRVGQGINQPQHF
CDR3 length: 15
D gene: TRBD1
clone size: -
V gene: TRBV28
J gene: TRBJ1-5

CDR3 DNA: TGTGCCAGCAGTTCCGGACTAGCGGGGGCCGGAGTGACCCAGTACTTC
CDR3 protein: CASSSGLAGAGVTQYF
CDR3 length: 16
D gene: TRBD2
clone size: -
V gene: TRBV6-5
J gene: TRBJ2-5

CDR3 DNA: TGTGCCAGCAGTTTAGGTGGAGCGGGAGGAGAAAATGAGCAGTTCTTC
CDR3 protein: CASSLGGAGGENEQFF
CDR3 length: 16
D gene: TRBD2
clone size: few
V gene: TRBV28
J gene: TRBJ2-1

CDR3 DNA: TGTGCCAGCAGTCGCCGTACAGGAGGAAGCGAGACCCAGTACTTC
CDR3 protein: CASSRRTGGSETQYF
CDR3 length: 15
D gene: -
clone size: -
V gene: TRBV6-2/TRBV6-3
J gene: TRBJ2-5

CDR3 DNA: TGTGCCAGCAGCTCTGGATACCCTCTGACGAGCGGCTACACCTTC
CDR3 protein: CASSSGYPLTSGYTF
CDR3 length: 15
D gene: -
clone size: many
V gene: TRBV7-6
J gene: TRBJ1-2

CDR3 DNA: TGTGCCAGCAAGAACGGGGAGCTGTTTTTT
CDR3 protein: CASKNGELFF
CDR3 length: 10
D gene: -
clone size: many
V gene: TRBV28
J gene: TRBJ2-2

CDR3 DNA: TGTGCCAGCTCACCACCGGTTATCACAGATACGCAGTATTTT
CDR3 protein: CASSPPVITDTQYF
CDR3 length: 14
D gene: -
clone size: -
V gene: TRBV18
J gene: TRBJ2-3